This paragraph covers one T cell receptor (beta chain) sequence. The V segment lost 3 bases and the J segment 3 bases; nucleotides outside the gene matches: 5. In germline, CDR1 is WSHSY, CDR2 SAAADI. The CDR3 sequence is 15 residues long. The sample originates from a study of OX40 agonist ivuxolimab in advanced cancers. At the level of the study: Patients in dose escalation had liver, melanoma, kidney or head and neck cancers.

Only in-frame clones appear in the TCRdb table, and some are missing; sequencing was by immunoSEQ multiplex PCR. Of around 23,000 clones in the sample, 70% to 85% were seen once. The gene calls are TRBV10-2 and TRBJ2-3; 8 nucleotides line up with TRBD2. This clonotype originated in an adult with an advanced solid tumor such as melanoma, head and neck, liver or kidney cancer. Sequences were derived from CD4+ or CD8+ T cells sorted from blood, sampled in a trial of the OX40 agonist ivuxolimab. The CDR3 DNA reads TGCGCCAGCAGTGAAACGGGGGGGCAGACAGATACGCAGTATTTT. It is translated as CASSETGGQTDTQYF.